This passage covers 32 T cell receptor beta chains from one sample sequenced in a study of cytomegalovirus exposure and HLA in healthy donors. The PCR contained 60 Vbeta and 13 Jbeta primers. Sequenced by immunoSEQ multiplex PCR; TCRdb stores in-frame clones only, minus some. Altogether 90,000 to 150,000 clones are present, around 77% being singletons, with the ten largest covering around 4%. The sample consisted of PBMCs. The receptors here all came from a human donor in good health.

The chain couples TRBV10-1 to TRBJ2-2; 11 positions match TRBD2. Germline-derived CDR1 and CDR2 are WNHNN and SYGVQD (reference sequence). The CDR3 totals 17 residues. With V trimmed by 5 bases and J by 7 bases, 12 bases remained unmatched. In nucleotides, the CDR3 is TGCGCCAGCAGTCCTATACTAGCGGGAGTAGGGATCGGGGAGCTGTTTTTT. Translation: CASSPILAGVGIGELFF.

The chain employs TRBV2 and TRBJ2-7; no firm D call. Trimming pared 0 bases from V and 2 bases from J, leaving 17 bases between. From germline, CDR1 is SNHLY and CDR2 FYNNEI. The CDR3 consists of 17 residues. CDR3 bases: TGTGCCAGCAGTGAAGCCCCTTCGGTGACTTCTCCCTACGAGCAGTACTTC. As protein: CASSEAPSVTSPYEQYF.

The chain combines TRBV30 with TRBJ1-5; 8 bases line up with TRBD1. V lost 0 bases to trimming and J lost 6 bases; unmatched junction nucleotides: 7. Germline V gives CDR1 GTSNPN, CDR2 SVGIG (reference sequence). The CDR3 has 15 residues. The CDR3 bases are TGTGCCTGGAGTGTGGGGCAGGGGGCCGGTCAGCCCCAGCATTTT. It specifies CAWSVGQGAGQPQHF.

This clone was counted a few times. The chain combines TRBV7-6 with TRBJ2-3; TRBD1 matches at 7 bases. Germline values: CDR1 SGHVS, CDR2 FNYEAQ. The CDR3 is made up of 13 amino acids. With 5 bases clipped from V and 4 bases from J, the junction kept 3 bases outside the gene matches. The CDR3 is CASSPQGADTQYF. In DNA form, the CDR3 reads TGTGCCAGCAGCCCTCAGGGGGCAGATACGCAGTATTTT.

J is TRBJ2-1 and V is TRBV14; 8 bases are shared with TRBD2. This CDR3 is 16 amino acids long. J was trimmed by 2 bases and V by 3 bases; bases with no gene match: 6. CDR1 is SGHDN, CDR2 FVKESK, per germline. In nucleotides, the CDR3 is TGTGCCAGCAGCCACCTTTCTAGCGGGCCCTACAATGAGCAGTTCTTC. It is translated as CASSHLSSGPYNEQFF.

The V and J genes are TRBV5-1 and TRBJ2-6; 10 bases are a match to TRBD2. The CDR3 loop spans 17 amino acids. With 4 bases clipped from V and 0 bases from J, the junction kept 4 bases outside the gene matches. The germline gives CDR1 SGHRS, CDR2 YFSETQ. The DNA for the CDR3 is TGCGCCAGCAGCCTCCTAGCGGGGGACTCTGGGGCCAACGTCCTGACTTTC. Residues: CASSLLAGDSGANVLTF.

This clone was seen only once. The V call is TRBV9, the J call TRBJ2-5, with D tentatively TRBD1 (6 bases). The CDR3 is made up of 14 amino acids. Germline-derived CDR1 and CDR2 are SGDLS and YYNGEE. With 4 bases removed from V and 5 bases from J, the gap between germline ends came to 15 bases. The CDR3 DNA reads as TGTGCCAGCAGCTCGAGCAGGGGTTCTGAGACCCAGTACTTC. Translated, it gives CASSSSRGSETQYF.

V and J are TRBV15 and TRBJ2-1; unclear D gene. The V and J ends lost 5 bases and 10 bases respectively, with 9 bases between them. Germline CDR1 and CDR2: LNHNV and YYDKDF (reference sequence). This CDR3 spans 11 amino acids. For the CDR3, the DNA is TGTGCCACCAGCTCCCTGTCGGAGCAGTTCTTC. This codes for CATSSLSEQFF.

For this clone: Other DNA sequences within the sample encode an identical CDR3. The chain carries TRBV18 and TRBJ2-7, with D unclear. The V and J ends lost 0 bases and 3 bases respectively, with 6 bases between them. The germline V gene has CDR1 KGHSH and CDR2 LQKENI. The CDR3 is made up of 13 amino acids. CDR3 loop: CASSPPVSYEQYF. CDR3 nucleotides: TGTGCCAGCTCACCACCGGTCAGCTACGAGCAGTACTTC.

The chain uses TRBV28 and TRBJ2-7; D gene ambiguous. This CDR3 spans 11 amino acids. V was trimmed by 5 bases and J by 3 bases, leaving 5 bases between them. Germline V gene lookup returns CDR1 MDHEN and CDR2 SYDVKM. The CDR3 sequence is CASSLFYEQYF. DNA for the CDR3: TGTGCCAGCAGTCTTTTCTACGAGCAGTACTTC.

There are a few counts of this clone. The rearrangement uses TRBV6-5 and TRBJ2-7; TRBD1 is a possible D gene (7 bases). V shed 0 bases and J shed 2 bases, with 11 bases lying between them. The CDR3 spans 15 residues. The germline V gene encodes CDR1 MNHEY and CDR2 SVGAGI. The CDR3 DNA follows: TGTGCCAGCAGTTACTCGGGCAGGGGGGCCTACGAGCAGTACTTC. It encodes CASSYSGRGAYEQYF.

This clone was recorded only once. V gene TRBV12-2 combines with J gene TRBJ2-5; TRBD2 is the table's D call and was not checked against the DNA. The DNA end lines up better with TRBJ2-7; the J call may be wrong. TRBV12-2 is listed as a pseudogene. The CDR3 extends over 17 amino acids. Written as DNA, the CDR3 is TGTGCAAGTCGCTTTCAACGTGTCTGTCGAAGCTCCTACGAGCAGTACTTC. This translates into CASRFQRVCRSSYEQYF.

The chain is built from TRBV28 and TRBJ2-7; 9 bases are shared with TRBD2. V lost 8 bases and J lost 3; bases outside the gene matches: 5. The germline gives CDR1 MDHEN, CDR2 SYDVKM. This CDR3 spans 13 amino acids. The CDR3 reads CASQASGDYEQYF. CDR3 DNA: TGTGCCAGCCAGGCTAGCGGGGACTACGAGCAGTACTTC.

The CDR3 DNA reads TGTGCCAGTAGTAATAGCGGGGGAAGCTCCTACAATGAGCAGTTCTTC. It specifies CASSNSGGSSYNEQFF. This rearrangement joins TRBV19 to TRBJ2-1; TRBD2 aligns across 9 bases. Germline V gives CDR1 LNHDA, CDR2 SQIVND (reference sequence). The length of the CDR3 is 16 residues. J gave up 0 bases and V 4 bases, and 4 bases lay outside the gene matches.

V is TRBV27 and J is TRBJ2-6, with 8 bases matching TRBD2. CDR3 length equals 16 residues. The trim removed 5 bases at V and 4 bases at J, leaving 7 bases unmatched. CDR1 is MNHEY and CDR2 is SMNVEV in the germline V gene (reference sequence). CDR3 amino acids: CASSPSGSSGANVLTF. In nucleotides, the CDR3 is TGTGCCAGCAGTCCCAGCGGGAGTTCAGGGGCCAACGTCCTGACTTTC.

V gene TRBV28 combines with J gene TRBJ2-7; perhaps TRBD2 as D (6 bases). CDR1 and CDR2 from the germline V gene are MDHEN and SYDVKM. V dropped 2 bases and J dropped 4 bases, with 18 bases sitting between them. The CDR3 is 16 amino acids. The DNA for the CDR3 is TGTGCCAGCAGTTTACCAATCGGCCGGGCGGGGTACGAGCAGTACTTC. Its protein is CASSLPIGRAGYEQYF.

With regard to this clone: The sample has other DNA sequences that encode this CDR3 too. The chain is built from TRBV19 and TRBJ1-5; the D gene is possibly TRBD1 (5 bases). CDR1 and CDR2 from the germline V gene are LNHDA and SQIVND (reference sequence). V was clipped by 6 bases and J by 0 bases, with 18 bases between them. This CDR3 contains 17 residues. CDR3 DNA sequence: TGTGCCAGTAGCCAGGTGGGGGGGGAGTATAGCAATCAGCCCCAGCATTTT. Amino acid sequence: CASSQVGGEYSNQPQHF.

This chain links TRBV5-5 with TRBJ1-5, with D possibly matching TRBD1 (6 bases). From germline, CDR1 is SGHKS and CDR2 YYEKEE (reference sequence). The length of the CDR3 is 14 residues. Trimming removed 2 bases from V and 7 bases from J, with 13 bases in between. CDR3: CASSLAAGEQPQHF. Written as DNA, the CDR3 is TGTGCCAGCAGCTTAGCGGCAGGGGAACAGCCCCAGCATTTT. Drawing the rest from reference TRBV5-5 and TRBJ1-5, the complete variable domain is DAGVTQSPTHLIKTRGQQVTLRCSPISGHKSVSWYQQVLGQGPQFIFQYYEKEERGRGNFPDRFSARQFPNYSSELNVNALLLGDSALYLCASSLAAGEQPQHFGDGTRLSIL.

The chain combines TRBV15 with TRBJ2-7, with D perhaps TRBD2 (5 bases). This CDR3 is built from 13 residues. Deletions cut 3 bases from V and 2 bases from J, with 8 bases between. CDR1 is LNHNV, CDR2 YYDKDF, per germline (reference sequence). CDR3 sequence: CATSSRGPYEQYF. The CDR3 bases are TGTGCCACCAGCAGCCGGGGTCCCTACGAGCAGTACTTC.

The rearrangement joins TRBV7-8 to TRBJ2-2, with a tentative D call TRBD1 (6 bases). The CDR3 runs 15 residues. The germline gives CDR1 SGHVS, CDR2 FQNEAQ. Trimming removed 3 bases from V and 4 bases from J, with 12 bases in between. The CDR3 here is CASSFIQGPTGELFF. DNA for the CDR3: TGTGCCAGCAGCTTCATCCAGGGGCCCACCGGGGAGCTGTTTTTT.

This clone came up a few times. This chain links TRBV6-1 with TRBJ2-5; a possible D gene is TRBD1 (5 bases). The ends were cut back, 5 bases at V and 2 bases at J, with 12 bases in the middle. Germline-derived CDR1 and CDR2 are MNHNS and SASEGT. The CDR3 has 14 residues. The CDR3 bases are TGTGCCAGCAGTAAGACAGCGTTACAAGAGACCCAGTACTTC. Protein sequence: CASSKTALQETQYF.

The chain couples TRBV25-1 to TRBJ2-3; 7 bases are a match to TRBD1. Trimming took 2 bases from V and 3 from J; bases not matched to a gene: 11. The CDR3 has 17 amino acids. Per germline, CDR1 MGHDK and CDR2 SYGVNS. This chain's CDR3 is CASSERAAPDRTDTQYF. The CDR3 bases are TGTGCCAGCAGTGAAAGAGCAGCCCCGGACAGGACAGATACGCAGTATTTT.

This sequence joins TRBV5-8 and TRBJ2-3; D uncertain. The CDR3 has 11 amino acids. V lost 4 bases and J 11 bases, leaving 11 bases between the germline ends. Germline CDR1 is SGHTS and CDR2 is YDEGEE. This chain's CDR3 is CASSPFAVQYF. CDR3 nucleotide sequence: TGTGCCAGCAGCCCCTTCGCGGTGCAGTATTTT.

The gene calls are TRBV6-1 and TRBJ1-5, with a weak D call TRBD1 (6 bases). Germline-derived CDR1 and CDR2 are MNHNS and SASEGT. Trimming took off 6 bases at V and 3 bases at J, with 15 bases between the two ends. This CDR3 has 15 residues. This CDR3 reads CASSLGAALNQPQHF. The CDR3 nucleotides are TGTGCCAGCAGCCTGGGGGCAGCCCTCAATCAGCCCCAGCATTTT.

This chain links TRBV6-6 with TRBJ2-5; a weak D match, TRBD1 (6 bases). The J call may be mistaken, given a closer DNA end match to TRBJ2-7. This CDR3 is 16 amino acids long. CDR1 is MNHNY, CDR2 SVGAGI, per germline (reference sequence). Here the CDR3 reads CASSYSVADSSYEQYF. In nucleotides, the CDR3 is TGTGCCAGCAGTTACTCGGTTGCGGACAGCTCCTACGAGCAGTACTTC.

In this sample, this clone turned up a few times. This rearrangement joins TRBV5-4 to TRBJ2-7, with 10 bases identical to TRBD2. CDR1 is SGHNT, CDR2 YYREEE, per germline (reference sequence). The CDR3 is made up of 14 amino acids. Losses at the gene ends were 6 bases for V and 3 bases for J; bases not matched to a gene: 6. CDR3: CASTSTSGNYEQYF. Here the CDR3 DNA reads TGTGCCAGCACCTCTACTAGCGGGAACTACGAGCAGTACTTC.

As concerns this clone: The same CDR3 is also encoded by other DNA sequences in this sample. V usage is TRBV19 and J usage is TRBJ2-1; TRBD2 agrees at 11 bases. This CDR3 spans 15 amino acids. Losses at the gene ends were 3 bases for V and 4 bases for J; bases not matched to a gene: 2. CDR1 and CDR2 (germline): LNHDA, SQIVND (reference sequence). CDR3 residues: CASSMGTSGYNEQFF. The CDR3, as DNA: TGTGCCAGTAGTATGGGGACTAGCGGATACAATGAGCAGTTCTTC.

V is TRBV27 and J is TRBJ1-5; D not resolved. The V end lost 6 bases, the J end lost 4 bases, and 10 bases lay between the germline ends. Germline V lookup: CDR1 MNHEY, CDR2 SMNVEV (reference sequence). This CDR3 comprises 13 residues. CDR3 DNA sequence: TGTGCCAGCAGGCGGGTTAGTAATCAGCCCCAGCATTTT. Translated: CASRRVSNQPQHF.

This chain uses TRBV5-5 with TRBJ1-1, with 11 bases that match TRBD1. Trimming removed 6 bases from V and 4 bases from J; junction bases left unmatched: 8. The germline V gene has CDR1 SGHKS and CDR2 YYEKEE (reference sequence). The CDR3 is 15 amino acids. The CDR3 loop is CASTPGQGEGTEAFF. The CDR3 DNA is TGTGCCAGCACCCCGGGACAGGGGGAGGGCACTGAAGCTTTCTTT.

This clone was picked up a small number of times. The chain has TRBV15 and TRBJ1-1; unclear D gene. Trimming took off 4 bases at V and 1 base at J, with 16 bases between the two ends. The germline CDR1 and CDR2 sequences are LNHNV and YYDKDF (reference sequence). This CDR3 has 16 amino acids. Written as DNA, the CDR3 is TGTGCCACCAGCAAGGTTCTAGGGCGGGGGAACACTGAAGCTTTCTTT. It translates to CATSKVLGRGNTEAFF.

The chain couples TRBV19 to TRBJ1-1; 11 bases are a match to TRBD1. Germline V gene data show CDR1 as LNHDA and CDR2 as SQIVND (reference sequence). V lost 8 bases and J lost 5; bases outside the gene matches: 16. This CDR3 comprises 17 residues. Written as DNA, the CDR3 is TGTGCCAGTTCGGGACAGGGGGAACCGCCTAGGGGGACTGAAGCTTTCTTT. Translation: CASSGQGEPPRGTEAFF.

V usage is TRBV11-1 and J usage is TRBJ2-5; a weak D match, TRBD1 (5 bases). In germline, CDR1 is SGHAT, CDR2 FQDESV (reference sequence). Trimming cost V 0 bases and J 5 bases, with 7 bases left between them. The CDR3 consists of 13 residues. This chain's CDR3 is CASSLAAGETQYF. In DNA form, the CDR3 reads TGTGCCAGCAGCTTAGCGGCAGGGGAGACCCAGTACTTC. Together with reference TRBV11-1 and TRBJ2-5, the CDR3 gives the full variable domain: EAEVAQSPRYKITEKSQAVAFWCDPISGHATLYWYRQILGQGPELLVQFQDESVVDDSQLPKDRFSAERLKGVDSTLKIQPAELGDSAMYLCASSLAAGETQYFGPGTRLLVL.